These T cell receptor beta chains were read from a single sample in a study of CD8 T cells in Susac syndrome. TCRdb passed the immunoSEQ multiplex PCR reads through MiXCR, listing each CDR3 protein once. The data contain approximately 120,000 distinct CDR3 sequences, about 94% of them singletons. The sample was CD4+ T cells from PBMCs. The receptors were sampled from a human donor in good health. CDR3s include the opening cysteine and the closing phenylalanine or tryptophan. The D gene is left open where the match is weak. The listing skips clone size in some rows; elsewhere it reads once, few, many or a size class.

j_call | d_call | cdr3_length | v_call | clone_size | cdr3_aa | cdr3_nt
TRBJ2-3 | . | 13 | TRBV7-2 | . | CASSLARSDTQYF | TGTGCCAGCAGCTTAGCGCGGTCAGATACGCAGTATTTT
TRBJ2-1 | TRBD1 | 16 | TRBV20-1 | . | CSARDGTDRGDNEQFF | TGCAGTGCTAGAGATGGGACAGATCGAGGGGACAATGAGCAGTTCTTC
TRBJ1-1 | TRBD1 | 13 | TRBV5-8 | . | CASRRTGGAEAFF | TGTGCCAGCAGGCGGACAGGGGGTGCTGAAGCTTTCTTT
TRBJ1-5 | . | 13 | TRBV5-4 | . | CANSWDTNQPQHF | TGTGCCAACAGTTGGGACACGAATCAGCCCCAGCATTTT
TRBJ2-1 | . | 16 | TRBV20-1 | once | CSARARGGTIYNEQFF | TGCAGTGCTAGAGCCAGGGGTGGGACTATCTACAATGAGCAGTTCTTC
TRBJ2-3 | . | 15 | TRBV7-2 | . | CASSLMSGSTDTQYF | TGTGCCAGCAGCTTAATGAGCGGGAGCACAGATACGCAGTATTTT
TRBJ2-7 | . | 17 | TRBV5-1 | . | CASSLRKEDRVPYEQYF | TGCGCCAGCAGCTTGAGGAAAGAGGACCGGGTGCCCTACGAGCAGTACTTC
TRBJ1-2 | . | 12 | TRBV21-1 | . | CASSAKGYGYTF | TGTGCCAGCAGCGCAAAGGGCTATGGCTACACCTTC
TRBJ2-3 | . | 14 | TRBV7-9 | . | CASSSWTGPDTQYF | TGTGCCAGCAGCTCTTGGACTGGGCCAGATACGCAGTATTTT
TRBJ2-5 | . | 13 | TRBV23-1 | . | CASSLDRTETQYF | TGCGCCAGCAGTCTAGACAGGACGGAGACCCAGTACTTC
TRBJ2-2 | . | 15 | TRBV19 | . | CASIASPGMGGELFF | TGTGCCAGTATAGCTAGCCCCGGAATGGGCGGGGAGCTGTTTTTT
TRBJ1-6 | TRBD1 | 15 | TRBV2 | . | CASSVRGTENSPLHF | TGTGCCAGCAGCGTAAGGGGGACAGAGAATTCACCCCTCCACTTT
TRBJ2-3 | . | 14 | TRBV7-2 | . | CASSLRGGGSAQYF | TGTGCCAGCAGCTTACGAGGCGGTGGCTCGGCGCAGTATTTT
TRBJ1-6 | . | 16 | TRBV5-4 | . | CASSAQGRAYNSPLHF | TGTGCCAGCAGTGCGCAAGGGCGGGCCTATAATTCACCCCTCCACTTT
TRBJ2-7 | . | 16 | TRBV27 | once | CASSRGGTELGFEQYF | TGTGCCAGCAGTCGCGGCGGTACGGAGCTTGGGTTCGAGCAGTACTTC
TRBJ2-5 | TRBD2 | 15 | TRBV5-1 | . | CASSATGLGQETQYF | TGCGCCAGCAGCGCAACGGGACTAGGACAAGAGACCCAGTACTTC
TRBJ1-1 | . | 11 | TRBV20-1 | . | CSAWLNTEAFF | TGCAGTGCGTGGCTGAACACTGAAGCTTTCTTT
TRBJ2-4 | . | 19 | TRBV7-9 | . | CASSHRGDFRRIAKNIQYF | TGTGCCAGCAGCCATAGAGGGGACTTCCGACGAATAGCCAAAAACATTCAGTACTTC
TRBJ2-1 | . | 14 | TRBV5-1 | . | CASSTLPGANEQFF | TGCGCCAGCAGCACGCTCCCAGGGGCCAATGAGCAGTTCTTC
TRBJ1-2 | . | 15 | TRBV28 | . | CASSLGSGARYGYTF | TGTGCCAGCAGTTTGGGGTCCGGGGCCCGCTATGGCTACACCTTC
TRBJ2-3 | TRBD2 | 15 | TRBV5-1 | . | CASSIGLAGGDTQYF | TGCGCCAGCAGCATCGGACTAGCGGGTGGAGATACGCAGTATTTT
TRBJ2-7 | . | 13 | TRBV30 | . | CAWNEGFPYEQYF | TGTGCCTGGAATGAAGGTTTCCCCTACGAGCAGTACTTC
TRBJ2-1 | . | 14 | TRBV4-3 | . | CASSQDSRGNEQFF | TGCGCCAGCAGCCAAGATTCACGGGGGAATGAGCAGTTCTTC
TRBJ2-6 | . | 17 | TRBV15 | . | CATSRDAVLSGANVLTF | TGTGCCACCAGCAGAGATGCAGTACTCTCTGGGGCCAACGTCCTGACTTTC
TRBJ1-1 | . | 11 | TRBV2 | . | CASSGRAEAFF | TGTGCCAGCAGTGGACGGGCTGAAGCTTTCTTT
TRBJ1-1 | . | 15 | TRBV6-6 | . | CASSYEATANTEAFF | TGTGCCAGCAGTTACGAGGCGACGGCAAACACTGAAGCTTTCTTT
TRBJ2-5 | . | 13 | TRBV5-1 | few | CASSQGSQETQYF | TGCGCCAGCAGCCAGGGCAGCCAAGAGACCCAGTACTTC
TRBJ1-3 | . | 13 | TRBV29-1 | . | CSVGSVSGNTIYF | TGCAGCGTTGGTTCTGTCTCTGGAAACACCATATATTTT
TRBJ2-4 | . | 13 | TRBV7-9 | . | CASSLGTLNIQYF | TGTGCCAGCAGCTTAGGGACCCTAAACATTCAGTACTTC
TRBJ2-7 | . | 16 | TRBV7-2 | . | CASSFVKPTRYSEQYF | TGTGCCAGCAGCTTTGTAAAACCTACACGGTACTCCGAGCAGTACTTC
TRBJ1-5 | . | 13 | TRBV5-4 | . | CASSLGLNQPQHF | TGTGCCAGCAGCTTGGGATTAAATCAGCCCCAGCATTTT
TRBJ1-1 | . | 11 | TRBV5-6 | . | CASSLNTEAFF | TGTGCCAGCAGCTTGAACACTGAAGCTTTCTTT
TRBJ1-1 | . | 12 | TRBV4-1 | once | CASSARDTEAFF | TGCGCCAGCAGTGCCAGGGACACTGAAGCTTTCTTT
TRBJ2-1 | TRBD2 | 14 | TRBV9 | . | CASTGTSGINEQFF | TGTGCCAGTACCGGGACTAGCGGGATCAATGAGCAGTTCTTC
TRBJ1-2 | . | 15 | TRBV29-1 | . | CSVDSTPGSSYGYTF | TGCAGCGTTGACTCCACCCCGGGTAGTTCCTATGGCTACACCTTC
TRBJ1-3 | TRBD1 | 14 | TRBV30 | . | CAWRGAGGVNTIYF | TGTGCCTGGAGAGGGGCAGGGGGAGTGAACACCATATATTTT
TRBJ1-3 | . | 15 | TRBV3-1 | . | CASSQDKLPGNTIYF | TGTGCCAGCAGCCAAGATAAACTGCCTGGAAACACCATATATTTT
TRBJ2-7 | TRBD1 | 14 | TRBV7-9 | . | CASSPIRGRYEQYF | TGTGCCAGCAGCCCCATCAGGGGGCGGTACGAGCAGTACTTC
TRBJ2-2 | TRBD1 | 13 | TRBV5-1 | . | CASSSQGSGELFF | TGCGCCAGCAGCTCACAGGGGTCCGGGGAGCTGTTTTTT
TRBJ2-5 | . | 13 | TRBV10-3 | once | CAISESAGETQYF | TGTGCCATCAGTGAGTCTGCGGGAGAGACCCAGTACTTC
TRBJ2-7 | . | 14 | TRBV14 | . | CASSSNGDFYEQYF | TGTGCCAGCAGCTCCAACGGGGATTTCTACGAGCAGTACTTC
TRBJ2-1 | . | 14 | TRBV7-9 | . | CASSRDSNGHEQFF | TGTGCCAGCAGCCGGGACTCGAATGGTCATGAGCAGTTCTTC
TRBJ1-2 | . | 14 | TRBV20-1 | . | CSARRIGRFDGYTF | TGCAGTGCTAGAAGGATCGGGAGGTTTGATGGCTACACCTTC
TRBJ2-5 | . | 15 | TRBV9 | . | CASSDTGWASETQYF | TGTGCCAGCAGTGACACGGGGTGGGCGAGTGAGACCCAGTACTTC
TRBJ2-1 | TRBD2 | 17 | TRBV7-9 | . | CASSPGLAGVPYNEQFF | TGTGCCAGCAGCCCCGGACTAGCGGGAGTCCCCTACAATGAGCAGTTCTTC
TRBJ1-1 | . | 13 | TRBV20-1 | . | CSARDWSSFEAFF | TGCAGTGCCAGGGACTGGTCCTCTTTCGAAGCTTTCTTT
TRBJ2-5 | TRBD1 | 13 | TRBV29-1 | . | CSAQGADQETQYF | TGCAGCGCCCAGGGGGCGGACCAAGAGACCCAGTACTTC
TRBJ2-5 | . | 14 | TRBV6-6 | . | CASSPAGKEETQYF | TGTGCCAGCAGCCCCGCAGGGAAAGAAGAGACCCAGTACTTC
TRBJ1-5 | . | 17 | TRBV20-1 | . | CSANPGGGPIGNQPQHF | TGCAGTGCGAACCCGGGGGGGGGACCCATTGGGAATCAGCCCCAGCATTTT
TRBJ1-2 | . | 14 | TRBV27 | few | CASSLERGNYGYTF | TGTGCCAGCAGTTTAGAGCGGGGAAACTATGGCTACACCTTC
TRBJ2-5 | TRBD2 | 17 | TRBV7-7 | . | CASSLGPSGGRGETQYF | TGTGCTAGCAGCTTAGGTCCTAGCGGGGGACGTGGAGAGACCCAGTACTTC
TRBJ2-3 | TRBD1 | 16 | TRBV5-4 | . | CASSQGTGGSTDTQYF | TGTGCCAGCAGCCAAGGGACAGGGGGAAGCACAGATACGCAGTATTTT
TRBJ1-1 | . | 12 | TRBV3-1 | once | CASSQGETEAFF | TGTGCCAGCAGCCAGGGCGAAACTGAAGCTTTCTTT
TRBJ2-5 | . | 12 | TRBV6-6 | . | CASRKYQETQYF | TGTGCCAGCAGAAAGTACCAAGAGACCCAGTACTTC
TRBJ2-3 | . | 13 | TRBV5-1 | . | CASSSSPTDTQYF | TGCGCCAGCAGCTCAAGCCCCACAGATACGCAGTATTTT